This T cell receptor (beta chain) originates from a study of early T cells in non-severe SARS-CoV-2 infection. About the research overall: With bulk RNA from unsorted whole blood as input, sequencing yielded unpaired chains.

This clonotype occurred a few times. The library protocol tagged individual cDNA molecules with unique molecular identifiers. TCRdb re-derived calls from the 5' RACE reads in MiXCR, one entry per CDR3 protein. In the table there are about 55,000 distinct CDR3 sequences, around 6.6% of which are singletons. Germline V gene lookup returns CDR1 DFQATT and CDR2 SNEGSKA (reference sequence). The CDR3 consists of 15 residues. Trimming removed 0 bases from V and 2 bases from J, with 14 bases in between. The starting material was whole blood, obtained at baseline. The receptor's source is an adult who was a healthcare worker with PCR-confirmed SARS-CoV-2 infection or an uninfected control (not recorded which). The V call is TRBV20-1, the J call TRBJ2-7; tentatively, D is TRBD1 or TRBD2 (5 bases each). Written as DNA, the CDR3 is TGCAGTGCTAGAGATGGTAGTGGGGGTACCTACGAGCAGTACTTC. It specifies CSARDGSGGTYEQYF.